This TCR beta chain was profiled in a study of low-dose radiotherapy and immunotherapy resistance in tumors. About the research overall: With TRAV- and TRBV-specific primers, first-strand cDNA was made, covering the alpha and beta chains.

The time point here: before trial treatment. Ten or more counts support this clonotype. TCRs were put through roughly 20 PCR cycles of amplification with Phusion. A constant-region primer and the V-primer adapter served as the primer pair. Using its own MiXCR run on the reads, TCRdb lists one record per CDR3 protein. The repertoire holds approximately 47,000 distinct CDR3 sequences, with 10% to 15% as singletons. Germline V gene sequence: CDR1 SGHAT, CDR2 FQNNGV. V shed 1 base and J 4 bases; nucleotides not matched to a gene: 11. The length of the CDR3 is 17 residues. The clonotype originates from a female donor with ovarian cancer. V and J are TRBV11-2 and TRBJ2-5; 8 bases are a match to TRBD2. The input for sequencing was PBMCs, taken before treatment. Here the CDR3 DNA reads TGTGCCAGCAGCTTAGCAGCCCGGGGGGGCGAGGCAGAGACCCAGTACTTC. Its translation is CASSLAARGGEAETQYF.